This T cell receptor (beta chain) was documented in a study of blood T cell repertoires in COVID-19. Study as a whole: Acute and convalescent COVID-19 specimens originated in the United States, Italy and Spain. In each case, the material was cDNA or gDNA derived from T cells, B-cell-depleted T cells, or PBMCs.

Methods used by the authors: Amplification with reference gene primers provided the estimates of nucleated cell counts. TCRdb's table, derived via immunoSEQ multiplex PCR, lists solely in-frame clones and lacks some. V, J and clone size reflect that table, while D and trimming were determined from the DNA. In the table there are 85,000 to 110,000 clones, about 90% of which are singletons. CDR1 and CDR2 (germline): SEHNR, FQNEAQ (reference sequence). The CDR3 sequence is 18 residues long. With 2 bases clipped from V and 3 bases from J, the junction kept 13 bases outside the gene matches. The chain carries TRBV7-9 and TRBJ2-3; 8 nucleotides line up with TRBD1. This receptor was obtained from a human donor in a cohort sampled during active COVID-19. The specimen sequenced was peripheral blood. CDR3: CASSLQRTGRAGTDTQYF. DNA for the CDR3: TGTGCCAGCAGCTTACAACGGACAGGGCGCGCGGGAACAGATACGCAGTATTTT.